Shown below are 29 T cell receptor beta chains from a single sample sequenced in a study of persistence of HIV-infected CD4 T cells. No antigen is known for these receptors. This was the immunoSEQ version 4 assay in survey mode. The method was immunoSEQ multiplex PCR; TCRdb's version includes in-frame clones alone and lacks a portion of them. The repertoire has approximately 25,000 clones, over 65% of them found once; the top ten carry around 1.9%. Overlapping HIV-1 Gag 15-mer peptides at approximately 0.91 ug per peptide per mL were used. CD4+ T cells upregulating both CD40 ligand and CD69 were sorted as responding cells. The sample here was CD4+ T cells sorted from PBMCs after 18-hour stimulation, taken from a patient who received antiretroviral therapy. Receptor source: an adult man with HIV who was CMV-seropositive.

DNA of the CDR3: TGTGCCAGCAGCGCGATACCAGGGGGCAACATTCAGTACTTC. Translating it yields CASSAIPGGNIQYF. The chain joins TRBV9 to TRBJ2-4; 8 bases line up with TRBD1. The length of the CDR3 is 14 residues. Germline CDR1 is SGDLS and CDR2 is YYNGEE. V lost 3 bases to trimming and J lost 7 bases; unmatched junction nucleotides: 6.

There are a few counts of this clone. The sample has other DNA sequences that encode this CDR3 too. This rearrangement joins TRBV9 to TRBJ2-7; no clear D. CDR1 is SGDLS, CDR2 YYNGEE, per germline. Deletions cut 0 bases from V and 0 bases from J, with 7 bases between. The CDR3 sequence is 14 residues long. CDR3 nucleotide sequence: TGTGCCAGCAGCGTAGGAGTGAGCTCCTACGAGCAGTACTTC. This sequence encodes CASSVGVSSYEQYF.

The chain uses TRBV28 and TRBJ1-5, with a tentative D call TRBD1 (5 bases). This CDR3 has 19 residues. The germline V gene encodes CDR1 MDHEN and CDR2 SYDVKM. The ends were cut back, 2 bases at V and 0 bases at J, with 20 bases in the middle. The CDR3 is CASSLRAGPIPYSNQPQHF. In DNA form, the CDR3 reads TGTGCCAGCAGTTTAAGGGCAGGGCCCATCCCGTATAGCAATCAGCCCCAGCATTTT.

J is TRBJ1-2 and V is TRBV6-1; TRBD1 aligns across 8 bases. The CDR3 is 13 residues long. V shed 3 bases, J shed 7 bases, and the junction held 4 bases outside the gene matches. Germline V gene sequence: CDR1 MNHNS, CDR2 SASEGT. For the CDR3, the DNA is TGTGCCAGCAGTGAGACAGGGGTCAGTGGCTACACCTTC. Translated, it gives CASSETGVSGYTF.

V and J are TRBV6-5 and TRBJ2-3; D is perhaps TRBD1 (6 bases). The V and J ends lost 4 bases and 2 bases respectively, with 16 bases between them. In germline, CDR1 is MNHEY, CDR2 SVGAGI. This CDR3 has 16 amino acids. CDR3 bases: TGTGCCAGCAGTTTCCCCGGGACAAACTTCACAGATACGCAGTATTTT. Residues: CASSFPGTNFTDTQYF.

The chain employs TRBV28 and TRBJ1-5; 8 bases match TRBD1. Per the germline V gene, CDR1 is MDHEN and CDR2 is SYDVKM. This CDR3 region has 16 residues. Trimming at V came to 6 bases and at J to 1 base, leaving 8 bases not matched to a gene. The CDR3 is CASSPGTGGSNQPQHF. In DNA, the CDR3 is TGTGCCAGCAGCCCCGGGACAGGAGGAAGCAATCAGCCCCAGCATTTT.

The chain couples TRBV19 to TRBJ1-4, with D possibly TRBD1 on 6 matching bases. The CDR3 is 15 amino acids. Trimming shortened V by 4 bases and J by 2 bases, and 11 bases separated the two germline ends. Germline assignment: CDR1 LNHDA and CDR2 SQIVND (reference sequence). CDR3 sequence (DNA): TGTGCCAGTAGTAGCGGGGGGGCTACTAATGAAAAACTGTTTTTT. Translating it yields CASSSGGATNEKLFF.

This clone has a single count. This chain's CDR3 is CATSDAGVYFSYNEQFF. Here the CDR3 DNA reads TGTGCCACCAGTGACGCAGGGGTTTACTTCTCCTACAATGAGCAGTTCTTC. The gene calls are TRBV24-1 and TRBJ2-1, with D perhaps matching TRBD1 (6 bases). The CDR3 covers 17 residues. Germline CDR1 and CDR2: KGHDR and SFDVKD. Trimming left V 4 bases short and J 0 bases short, with 15 bases between.

The count of this clone is one. This chain links TRBV3-1 (or the pseudogene TRBV3-2) with TRBJ2-4; tentative D call: TRBD1 (6 bases). Germline V CDR1 and CDR2: LGHDT, YNNKEL (reference sequence). Between the trimmed V and J ends, which lost 0 bases and 9 bases, there was a span of 15 bases. This CDR3 has 15 amino acids. CDR3 amino acids: CASSQERRGASIQYF. The CDR3 DNA reads as TGTGCCAGCAGCCAAGAGCGCAGGGGCGCGAGCATTCAGTACTTC.

The chain joins TRBV7-9 to TRBJ2-1; a weak D match, TRBD2 (6 bases). Germline CDR1 and CDR2: SEHNR and FQNEAQ (reference sequence). The CDR3 runs to 17 residues. V was shortened by 0 bases and J by 0 bases, with 12 bases between the two germline ends. For the CDR3, the DNA is TGTGCCAGCAGCTTAGCTAGCGGTCGATTCTCCTACAATGAGCAGTTCTTC. Its translation is CASSLASGRFSYNEQFF.

The CDR3 sequence is CASSEVRTGDGTEAFF. CDR3 in DNA: TGTGCCAGCAGTGAAGTGAGGACTGGGGACGGCACTGAAGCTTTCTTT. The gene calls are TRBV2 and TRBJ1-1, with D perhaps TRBD1 (5 bases). CDR3 length: 16 amino acids. The germline V gene has CDR1 SNHLY and CDR2 FYNNEI. Trimming left V 1 base short and J 4 bases short, with 16 bases between.

This sequence joins TRBV28 and TRBJ2-7, with 9 positions matching TRBD1. The germline V gene has CDR1 MDHEN and CDR2 SYDVKM. V gave up 5 bases and J gave up 2 bases; unmatched junction bases: 10. There are 16 residues in the CDR3. In DNA form, the CDR3 reads TGTGCCAGCAGTGAAATCGGACAGGGGACGACCTACGAGCAGTACTTC. This translates into CASSEIGQGTTYEQYF.

CDR3 sequence (DNA): TGTGCCAGCAGTTTAGGGGGTGGGTACGGGGAGACCCAGTACTTC. Translation: CASSLGGGYGETQYF. This chain joins TRBV28 and TRBJ2-5, with D perhaps assigned TRBD1 or TRBD2 (5 bases each). The ends were cut back, 2 bases at V and 5 bases at J, with 15 bases in the middle. In germline, CDR1 is MDHEN, CDR2 SYDVKM. The CDR3 runs 15 residues.

CDR3 sequence: CASSLGLTNEKLFF. CDR3 DNA sequence: TGCGCCAGCAGCTTGGGTCTAACTAATGAAAAACTGTTTTTT. The rearrangement joins TRBV5-1 to TRBJ1-4; D is ambiguous. The length of the CDR3 is 14 residues. Germline V gives CDR1 SGHRS, CDR2 YFSETQ. Trimming cost V 0 bases and J 1 base, with 4 bases left between them.

The chain employs TRBV10-1 and TRBJ2-3; 7 bases align to TRBD1. Germline lookup yields CDR1 WNHNN and CDR2 SYGVQD (reference sequence). With 8 bases clipped from V and 2 bases from J, the junction kept 7 bases outside the gene matches. The CDR3 runs 14 residues. The CDR3 spells CASGLGQDTDTQYF. The CDR3 DNA is TGCGCCAGCGGTCTCGGACAGGACACAGATACGCAGTATTTT.

A word on this clone: Likely a read error: the CDR3 ends without its conserved phenylalanine or tryptophan. The chain is built from TRBV5-1 and TRBJ1-1, with D perhaps TRBD1 (5 bases). The CDR3 loop spans 13 amino acids. V lost 0 bases, J lost 3 bases, and 6 bases lay in between. Per germline, CDR1 SGHRS and CDR2 YFSETQ. CDR3: CASSLEQDTEAFL. CDR3 DNA: TGCGCCAGCAGCTTGGAACAGGACACTGAAGCTTTCCTT.

The chain is built from TRBV18 and TRBJ1-1; perhaps TRBD1 as D (5 bases). This CDR3 region has 14 residues. Between the trimmed V and J ends, which lost 3 bases and 4 bases, there was a span of 12 bases. The V gene's germline CDR1 is KGHSH and CDR2 LQKENI. CDR3 coding DNA: TGTGCCAGCTCACCCAGGGAATTTGGCACTGAAGCTTTCTTT. This gives the protein CASSPREFGTEAFF.

The chain is built from TRBV27 and TRBJ1-6; 9 positions agree with TRBD1. The germline gives CDR1 MNHEY, CDR2 SMNVEV (reference sequence). Trimming took 6 bases from V and 4 from J; bases not matched to a gene: 13. The CDR3 runs 18 residues. The chain's CDR3 is CASRLYASGQGYNSPLHF. CDR3 in DNA: TGTGCCAGCAGACTTTACGCCTCGGGACAGGGATATAATTCACCCCTCCACTTT.

This clone was detected once. This chain connects TRBV7-7 to TRBJ2-2; 9 bases map to TRBD2. Trimming at V came to 3 bases and at J to 3 bases, leaving 8 bases not matched to a gene. Germline V gene sequence: CDR1 SSHAT, CDR2 FNYEAQ (reference sequence). The CDR3 contains 17 residues. Here the CDR3 DNA reads TGTGCCAGCAGCTTGACTAGCGGCCTCTCTGACACCGGGGAGCTGTTTTTT. It codes for CASSLTSGLSDTGELFF.

The chain employs TRBV14 and TRBJ2-7, with D perhaps matching TRBD1 or TRBD2 (5 bases each). Trimming removed 0 bases at V and 5 bases at J, with 14 bases between. The CDR3 runs to 15 residues. Per germline, CDR1 SGHDN and CDR2 FVKESK. The CDR3 loop is CASSQEVNGAHEQYF. The DNA for the CDR3 is TGTGCCAGCAGCCAAGAGGTCAACGGGGCACACGAGCAGTACTTC.

This clone occurred a few times. This chain uses TRBV29-1 with TRBJ1-2, with TRBD1 as a possible D gene (5 bases). V shed 4 bases and J shed 5 bases, with 14 bases lying between them. Germline lookup yields CDR1 SQVTM and CDR2 ANQGSEA. This CDR3 comprises 13 residues. CDR3 sequence: CSVVTGKDYGYTF. The DNA for the CDR3 is TGCAGCGTTGTAACAGGAAAGGATTATGGCTACACCTTC.

The count of this clone is one. This sequence joins TRBV5-1 and TRBJ2-7; D is uncertain. Trimming took off 0 bases at V and 7 bases at J, with 11 bases between the two ends. This CDR3 contains 13 residues. Per germline, CDR1 SGHRS and CDR2 YFSETQ. The CDR3 spells CASSLAAGREQYF. The CDR3 DNA reads TGCGCCAGCAGCTTGGCGGCAGGTAGGGAGCAGTACTTC.

The chain employs TRBV6-4 and TRBJ2-3; 7 nucleotides align to TRBD2. The CDR3 is 15 residues long. Germline V CDR1 and CDR2: MRHNA, SNTAGT. V was clipped by 5 bases and J by 2 bases; unmatched bases: 7. CDR3 sequence (DNA): TGTGCCAGCAGTCCGGGACTACGAGACACAGATACGCAGTATTTT. This codes for CASSPGLRDTDTQYF.

The V call is TRBV5-1, the J call TRBJ1-3; 9 nucleotides agree with TRBD1. Germline V gene sequence: CDR1 SGHRS, CDR2 YFSETQ. CDR3 size: 17 residues. V lost 3 bases to trimming and J lost 2 bases; unmatched junction nucleotides: 9. CDR3 in amino acids: CASSSIPGQGTGNTIYF. For the CDR3, the DNA is TGCGCCAGCAGCTCCATACCGGGACAGGGTACTGGAAACACCATATATTTT.

The genes are TRBV7-3 and TRBJ2-3, with TRBD2 matching 8 bases. J was trimmed by 6 bases and V by 4 bases; bases with no gene match: 9. Germline loops: CDR1 SGHTA, CDR2 FQGTGA. There are 15 residues in the CDR3. The CDR3 loop reads CASSSSGHGQDTQYF. The CDR3 nucleotides are TGTGCCAGCAGCTCTAGCGGGCACGGACAGGATACGCAGTATTTT. Using reference TRBV7-3 and TRBJ2-3 for the parts outside the CDR3, the full variable domain is GAGVSQTPSNKVTEKGKYVELRCDPISGHTALYWYRQSLGQGPEFLIYFQGTGAADDSGLPNDRFFAVRPEGSVSTLKIQRTERGDSAVYLCASSSSGHGQDTQYFGPGTRLTVL.

The V and J genes are TRBV29-1 and TRBJ1-2; TRBD1 matches at 12 bases. J was trimmed by 8 bases and V by 0 bases; bases with no gene match: 7. The CDR3 contains 15 residues. Germline lookup yields CDR1 SQVTM and CDR2 ANQGSEA. This chain's CDR3 is CSVEDRDRGRGGYTF. The DNA of the CDR3 is TGCAGCGTTGAAGACAGGGACAGGGGGCGGGGAGGCTACACCTTC. The whole variable domain, remainder taken from reference TRBV29-1 and TRBJ1-2, is SAVISQKPSRDICQRGTSLTIQCQVDSQVTMMFWYRQQPGQSLTLIATANQGSEATYESGFVIDKFPISRPNLTFSTLTVSNMSPEDSSIYLCSVEDRDRGRGGYTFGSGTRLTVV.

The CDR3 DNA is TGTGCCAGCAGCTTAATCGCCGGGACAACAGCCTACGAGCAGTACTTC. As protein: CASSLIAGTTAYEQYF. The J gene is TRBJ2-7, the V gene TRBV7-9; tentatively, D is TRBD1 (6 bases). Trimming removed 2 bases from V and 2 bases from J, with 16 bases in between. The CDR3 extends over 16 amino acids. Looked up from germline, CDR1 is SEHNR and CDR2 is FQNEAQ (reference sequence). Full variable domain (rest looked up from reference TRBV7-9 and TRBJ2-7): DTGVSQNPRHKITKRGQNVTFRCDPISEHNRLYWYRQTLGQGPEFLTYFQNEAQLEKSRLLSDRFSAERPKGSFSTLEIQRTEQGDSAMYLCASSLIAGTTAYEQYFGPGTRLTVT.

The chain joins TRBV7-3 to TRBJ2-7; D is unclear. The CDR3 sequence is 13 residues long. From germline, CDR1 is SGHTA and CDR2 FQGTGA. The V and J ends lost 1 base and 3 bases respectively, with 7 bases between them. CDR3 sequence reads: CASSLNPGYEQYF. The CDR3 DNA follows: TGTGCCAGCAGCTTAAATCCAGGCTACGAGCAGTACTTC.

J is TRBJ1-2 and V is TRBV6-5; D gene unclear. V lost 7 bases and J 0 bases, leaving 9 bases between the germline ends. CDR1 and CDR2 (germline): MNHEY, SVGAGI. There are 13 residues in the CDR3. The CDR3 DNA is TGTGCCAGCACCGCCGGGGCTAACTATGGCTACACCTTC. Its translation: CASTAGANYGYTF.